This T cell receptor beta chain was obtained from a study of T cells in Graves' hyperthyroidism and ophthalmopathy. Amplified TCR beta CDR3 regions came from RNA transcripts. The HTBI primer set drove a first-round RT-PCR of the TCR CDR3. TCRdb re-analysed the multiplex PCR reads in MiXCR, keeping a single row per CDR3 protein. The profile covers 300,000 to 450,000 distinct CDR3 sequences, with 25% appearing a single time and over 70% taken by the ten largest. This clonotype occurred many times. The CDR3 sequence is 11 residues long. Germline V gene lookup returns CDR1 DFQATT and CDR2 SNEGSKA (reference sequence). V lost 1 base, J lost 7 bases, and 8 bases lay in between.

Sequencing input: blood. J is TRBJ2-7 and V is TRBV20-1; D possibly uses TRBD1 or TRBD2 (5 bases each). The origin of this receptor is a man aged 45-60 years with Graves' hyperthyroidism. CDR3 bases: TGCAGTGCTAGAGGAGGGGATGAGCAGTACTTC. It yields the protein CSARGGDEQYF.